Below, 31 T cell receptor beta chains from the same sample are listed, as sequenced in a study of T-cell memory formation after mild COVID-19 (dated by TCRdb to the early 2020s). Libraries were built with 5' RACE. Sequencing was performed on an Illumina NovaSeq 6000. Using fastp at Q25 and MiXCR, TCRdb reprocessed the public reads and kept productive beta chains. Duplicate CDR3 protein sequences are folded into a single record with the most common DNA and genes. The table for this sample lists about 190,000 distinct CDR3 sequences; about 17% of them were counted only once. 2% to 3% of the sample belongs to the ten largest clones. Source material: PBMCs or a T cell subset sorted from them (not recorded which). The receptor source for this set is an adult woman who had mild COVID-19 (a few samples of this study predate the infection). The sample titles of this study are shuffled in the database, so cell type and time point are left out; the donor was told from shared clones.

The rearrangement links TRBV3-1 to TRBJ1-1; D might be TRBD1 (6 bases). V gave up 7 bases and J gave up 4 bases, with 16 bases separating them. Germline V gene lookup returns CDR1 LGHDT and CDR2 YNNKEL (reference sequence). The CDR3 contains 14 residues. The CDR3 nucleotides read TGTGCCAGCAAGGGAGAGGGGGGGACCACTGAAGCTTTCTTT. The encoded protein is CASKGEGGTTEAFF.

The V gene is TRBV9, the J gene TRBJ2-7; no clear D. The CDR3 has 14 amino acids. Germline V gene sequence: CDR1 SGDLS, CDR2 YYNGEE. The V gene lost 2 bases and the J gene lost 2 bases, with 11 bases spanning the gap. The CDR3 region is CASSVDHGPYEQYF. The CDR3 region has the DNA TGTGCCAGCAGCGTGGACCATGGACCCTACGAGCAGTACTTC. Based on the CDR3 plus reference TRBV9 and TRBJ2-7, the full variable domain is DSGVTQTPKHLITATGQRVTLRCSPRSGDLSVYWYQQSLDQGLQFLIQYYNGEERAKGNILERFSAQQFPDLHSELNLSSLELGDSALYFCASSVDHGPYEQYFGPGTRLTVT.

The chain uses TRBV5-1 and TRBJ1-1, with 12 bases identical to TRBD1. Germline V lookup: CDR1 SGHRS, CDR2 YFSETQ. This CDR3 has 15 amino acids. Losses at the gene ends were 3 bases for V and 4 bases for J; bases not matched to a gene: 4. CDR3 region: CASSSPGQGATEAFF. The CDR3 DNA is TGCGCCAGCAGCTCACCGGGACAGGGGGCCACTGAAGCTTTCTTT.

A few counts support this clonotype. This rearrangement joins TRBV5-5 to TRBJ2-1; 10 bases map to TRBD1. This CDR3 comprises 15 residues. Germline V gives CDR1 SGHKS, CDR2 YYEKEE (reference sequence). The V and J ends lost 0 bases and 4 bases, in that order; junction bases with no gene match: 1. The CDR3 DNA follows: TGTGCCAGCAGCTTGGGGACAGGGGGTTACAATGAGCAGTTCTTC. This gives the protein CASSLGTGGYNEQFF.

The CDR3 region is CASIGGAYGYNEQFF. The DNA for the CDR3 is TGCGCCAGCATAGGGGGCGCCTATGGTTACAATGAGCAGTTCTTC. V and J are TRBV5-1 and TRBJ2-1; 7 bases are a match to TRBD1. The germline CDR1 and CDR2 sequences are SGHRS and YFSETQ. Trimming at V came to 6 bases and at J to 4 bases, leaving 10 bases not matched to a gene. CDR3 length: 15 residues.

This sequence joins TRBV5-1 and TRBJ2-1; 8 nucleotides match TRBD2. Germline V CDR1 and CDR2: SGHRS, YFSETQ. The CDR3 extends over 13 amino acids. V shed 2 bases and J 5 bases; nucleotides not matched to a gene: 0. This chain's CDR3 is CASSLAGDNEQFF. The CDR3 bases are TGCGCCAGCAGCTTAGCGGGGGACAATGAGCAGTTCTTC.

This clonotype was found a few times. The CDR3 nucleotides read TGTGCCACGAGGCGCAGGCTCAACACTGAAGCTTTCTTT. Translating gives CATRRRLNTEAFF. The rearrangement joins TRBV5-8 to TRBJ1-1, with D unresolved. Between the trimmed V and J ends, which lost 9 bases and 2 bases, there was a span of 14 bases. The CDR3 length is 13 residues. CDR1 and CDR2 from the germline V gene are SGHTS and YDEGEE.

This sequence joins TRBV4-1 and TRBJ1-6; no reliable D call. The CDR3 has 14 amino acids. Trimming took 1 base from V and 9 from J, leaving 10 bases between them. Germline-derived CDR1 and CDR2 are MGHRA and YSYEKL. CDR3 bases: TGCGCCAGCAGCCAAGTTACTGTTTCTTCACCCCTCCACTTT. Translating gives CASSQVTVSSPLHF.

This clonotype was counted a few times. The chain links TRBV15 to TRBJ2-7; 10 bases fit TRBD1. The CDR3 runs 15 residues. Losses at the gene ends were 5 bases for V and 6 bases for J; bases not matched to a gene: 10. Per germline, CDR1 LNHNV and CDR2 YYDKDF (reference sequence). The CDR3: CATSGKDRGSLEQYF. The CDR3 DNA is TGTGCCACCAGCGGAAAGGACAGGGGGTCTCTCGAGCAGTACTTC.

As DNA, the CDR3 is TGTGCCAGCAGTTTTAACAAGAATGGCTACACCTTC. Its translation is CASSFNKNGYTF. This chain uses TRBV12-3 or TRBV12-4 with TRBJ1-2; D remains unclear. Trimming took 3 bases from V and 6 from J, leaving 8 bases between them. This CDR3 has 12 residues.

V and J are TRBV27 and TRBJ1-2, with 7 bases fitting TRBD1. Trimming removed 3 bases from V and 6 bases from J; junction bases left unmatched: 16. Germline V gives CDR1 MNHEY, CDR2 SMNVEV (reference sequence). This CDR3 comprises 17 residues. The CDR3 sequence: CASSFYSPGQKRHGYTF. The CDR3 DNA follows: TGTGCCAGCAGTTTTTATTCTCCGGGACAGAAGCGCCATGGCTACACCTTC.

The genes are TRBV5-1 and TRBJ2-5, with a possible D match to TRBD2 (5 bases). This CDR3 is 14 amino acids long. The V end was cut by 1 base, the J end by 3 bases, with 10 bases between. Germline V gene lookup returns CDR1 SGHRS and CDR2 YFSETQ. CDR3 sequence: CASSLRGLKETQYF. The DNA for the CDR3 is TGCGCCAGCAGCTTGCGGGGATTGAAAGAGACCCAGTACTTC.

There are a few counts of this clonotype. V is TRBV7-6 and J is TRBJ2-1, with D tentatively TRBD1 or TRBD2 (5 bases each). CDR3 size: 17 residues. Deletions cut 1 base from V and 5 bases from J, with 18 bases between. The germline V gene has CDR1 SGHVS and CDR2 FNYEAQ. CDR3 protein: CASSLVDGAWSHNEQFF. CDR3 nucleotides: TGTGCCAGCAGCTTAGTTGACGGGGCCTGGTCCCACAATGAGCAGTTCTTC. Using reference TRBV7-6 and TRBJ2-1 for the parts outside the CDR3, the full variable domain is GAGVSQSPRYKVTKRGQDVALRCDPISGHVSLYWYRQALGQGPEFLTYFNYEAQQDKSGLPNDRFSAERPEGSISTLTIQRTEQRDSAMYRCASSLVDGAWSHNEQFFGPGTRLTVL.

This clonotype was counted ten times or more. V usage is TRBV12-3 or TRBV12-4 and J usage is TRBJ2-3; tentative D call: TRBD2 (7 bases). The germline V and J ends were trimmed by 6 bases and 2 bases, with 15 bases remaining between them. The CDR3 loop spans 15 amino acids. The CDR3 here is CASSLGGGPTDTQYF. The CDR3 DNA is TGTGCCAGCAGCCTGGGAGGGGGACCCACAGATACGCAGTATTTT.

This clonotype showed up just a few times. The CDR3 DNA reads TGCGCCAGCAGCTCGGGGTACGATCGTACCGAGCAGTACTTC. Translating gives CASSSGYDRTEQYF. This chain joins TRBV5-1 and TRBJ2-7, with TRBD2 as a possible D gene (5 bases). Trimming stripped 3 bases from V and 6 bases from J, with 16 bases between. This CDR3 comprises 14 residues. Germline V lookup: CDR1 SGHRS, CDR2 YFSETQ.

This clonotype has at least ten counts. CDR3 in amino acids: CATSGGQGFGATQYF. CDR3 in DNA: TGTGCCACCAGTGGGGGCCAGGGGTTTGGGGCTACGCAGTATTTT. This chain links TRBV24-1 with TRBJ2-3, with a tentative D call TRBD1 (6 bases). Trimming stripped 5 bases from V and 8 bases from J, with 19 bases between. The CDR3 has 15 residues. CDR1 KGHDR and CDR2 SFDVKD come from the germline V gene.

This clonotype has more than one count but fewer than ten. The V and J genes are TRBV6-5 and TRBJ2-6, with D perhaps TRBD1 (5 bases). This CDR3 is built from 15 residues. Germline assignment: CDR1 MNHEY and CDR2 SVGAGI. V was cut by 10 bases and J by 0 bases, with 13 bases left in between. In nucleotides, the CDR3 is TGTGCCACCCTACCAGGGTTCTCTGGGGCCAACGTCCTGACTTTC. Translation gives CATLPGFSGANVLTF.

This sequence joins TRBV6-2 or TRBV6-3 and TRBJ1-1; 9 bases agree with TRBD1. V was pared by 6 bases and J by 5 bases, with 10 bases of the junction left unmatched. The germline gives CDR1 MNHEY, CDR2 SVGEGT. This CDR3 has 15 residues. CDR3 in DNA: TGTGCCAGCAGCTCACCGGGACAGGGAAAGACTGAAGCTTTCTTT. This encodes CASSSPGQGKTEAFF.

This clonotype was seen only a few times. The gene calls are TRBV5-1 and TRBJ1-1, with TRBD1 identical over 12 bases. Germline-derived CDR1 and CDR2 are SGHRS and YFSETQ. The CDR3 is made up of 16 amino acids. J gave up 0 bases and V 4 bases, and 4 bases lay outside the gene matches. CDR3 loop: CASSPGQGALNTEAFF. CDR3 DNA: TGCGCCAGCAGCCCGGGACAGGGGGCGTTGAACACTGAAGCTTTCTTT.

In its sample, this clonotype was seen many times. The CDR3 region has the DNA TGTGCCAGCATTTCCCGGACAGGGTCGGCTTTCTTT. It specifies CASISRTGSAFF. The chain uses TRBV12-3 or TRBV12-4 and TRBJ1-1; 8 bases are shared with TRBD1. J was trimmed by 11 bases and V by 7 bases; bases with no gene match: 9. This CDR3 has 12 residues.

The J gene is TRBJ1-1, the V gene TRBV11-2, with 7 bases aligning to TRBD1. V was clipped by 2 bases and J by 0 bases; unmatched bases: 6. This CDR3 spans 16 amino acids. From germline, CDR1 is SGHAT and CDR2 FQNNGV. The CDR3 nucleotides are TGTGCCAGCAGCTTAACCGCCGGGACAGTGAACACTGAAGCTTTCTTT. Translating it yields CASSLTAGTVNTEAFF.

The chain employs TRBV7-3 and TRBJ1-2; 11 nucleotides align to TRBD1. The germline gives CDR1 SGHTA, CDR2 FQGTGA. After removal of 3 bases from V and 8 bases from J, the junction contained 8 bases not matched to a gene. CDR3 length equals 15 residues. The CDR3 sequence: CASSFTPGQGDGYTF. The CDR3, as DNA: TGTGCCAGCAGCTTTACCCCGGGACAGGGGGACGGCTACACCTTC.

The chain combines TRBV7-2 with TRBJ2-1; D perhaps matches TRBD1 (6 bases). The CDR3 runs to 14 residues. V lost 6 bases and J 1 base, leaving 10 bases between the germline ends. The germline V gene encodes CDR1 SGHTA and CDR2 FQGNSA. DNA of the CDR3: TGTGCCAGCAGTACGGGGACATCCTACAATGAGCAGTTCTTC. Its protein is CASSTGTSYNEQFF.

The genes are TRBV7-8 and TRBJ2-4; no firm D call. The CDR3 is made up of 14 amino acids. Looked up from germline, CDR1 is SGHVS and CDR2 is FQNEAQ. V was pared by 4 bases and J by 3 bases, with 10 bases between. CDR3 residues: CASSWSRNKNIQYF. Written as DNA, the CDR3 is TGTGCCAGCAGCTGGTCCCGGAACAAAAACATTCAGTACTTC.

The chain employs TRBV23-1 and TRBJ2-1; D is possibly TRBD2 (6 bases). TRBV23-1 is noted as an ORF with a role that remains uncertain. Trimming took 1 base from V and 6 from J, leaving 16 bases between them. The CDR3 is 16 amino acids. CDR3 protein: CASSQWRGRNFNEQFF. CDR3 DNA sequence: TGCGCCAGCAGTCAATGGCGGGGACGGAATTTCAATGAGCAGTTCTTC.

This clonotype appeared a few times. The chain carries TRBV12-3 or TRBV12-4 and TRBJ2-1; D may be TRBD1 (5 bases). The V and J ends lost 5 bases and 4 bases respectively, with 15 bases between them. This CDR3 is built from 15 residues. As DNA, the CDR3 is TGTGCCAGCAGTAAAGGTCCAGACAGTTACAATGAGCAGTTCTTC. Amino acids: CASSKGPDSYNEQFF.

The chain joins TRBV12-3 or TRBV12-4 to TRBJ1-5; D unclear. The CDR3 length is 13 residues. Trimming shortened V by 7 bases and J by 0 bases, and 7 bases separated the two germline ends. The CDR3 region has the DNA TGTGCCAGCAAGGCGGGTAGCAATCAGCCCCAGCATTTT. Translating it yields CASKAGSNQPQHF.

The chain links TRBV7-8 to TRBJ1-4; no firm D call. Trimming removed 3 bases from V and 7 bases from J, with 12 bases in between. The CDR3 loop spans 14 amino acids. Germline loops: CDR1 SGHVS, CDR2 FQNEAQ. CDR3 nucleotide sequence: TGTGCCAGCAGCTTCGGCAGGAGAGGTGAAAAACTGTTTTTT. Translation: CASSFGRRGEKLFF. Using reference TRBV7-8 and TRBJ1-4 for the parts outside the CDR3, the full variable domain is GAGVSQSPRYKVAKRGQDVALRCDPISGHVSLFWYQQALGQGPEFLTYFQNEAQLDKSGLPSDRFFAERPEGSVSTLKIQRTQQEDSAVYLCASSFGRRGEKLFFGSGTQLSVL.

This clonotype turned up a few times. The rearrangement joins TRBV4-2 to TRBJ2-2, with a possible D match to TRBD2 (6 bases). V lost 5 bases, J lost 0 bases, and 13 bases lay in between. The CDR3 length is 16 residues. Germline CDR1 reads LGHNA; CDR2 reads YNFKEQ. CDR3 amino acids: CASSYGTGANTGELFF. In DNA form, the CDR3 reads TGTGCCAGCAGCTACGGGACGGGGGCGAACACCGGGGAGCTGTTTTTT.

This CDR3 reads CASSIVTGGSETQYF. DNA for the CDR3: TGTGCCAGTAGTATAGTGACAGGGGGTAGCGAGACCCAGTACTTC. The chain combines TRBV19 with TRBJ2-5, with 9 nucleotides matching TRBD1. The CDR3 sequence is 15 residues long. The V and J ends lost 1 base and 5 bases, in that order; junction bases with no gene match: 5. The germline CDR1 and CDR2 sequences are LNHDA and SQIVND (reference sequence).

This clonotype was observed many times. This chain connects TRBV7-2 to TRBJ2-7; TRBD2 aligns across 8 bases. CDR1 and CDR2 (germline): SGHTA, FQGNSA. Losses at the gene ends were 4 bases for V and 3 bases for J; bases not matched to a gene: 5. The CDR3 is 14 residues long. CDR3 nucleotide sequence: TGTGCCAGCAGCTCCTATCTAGCGGGCTACGAGCAGTACTTC. Amino acids: CASSSYLAGYEQYF.